These 21 T cell receptor beta chains originate from one sample sequenced in a study of T cell responses to AZD1222 COVID-19 vaccine (dated by TCRdb to the early 2020s). Libraries were constructed by the immunoSEQ multiplex PCR assay. The table was pulled from immuneACCESS by TCRdb, which kept in-frame rearrangements only. Such tables lose some clones; where checked, under half of the loss comes from unresolved V genes, and the rest has no known cause. Counted in this sample were about 180,000 clones; approximately 90% of them appeared once. The top ten hold 2.6% of the sample. The time point label, read with the paper, signifies: baseline before first vaccination. The starting material was peripheral blood, obtained on day 0 of AZD1222 vaccination. These receptors all come from an adult in good health.

The chain couples TRBV11-2 to TRBJ1-4; 10 bases align to TRBD1. The CDR3 is made up of 15 amino acids. Trimming at V came to 3 bases and at J to 5 bases, leaving 3 bases not matched to a gene. From germline, CDR1 is SGHAT and CDR2 FQNNGV. Here the CDR3 reads CASSFPGQGNEKLFF. Written as DNA, the CDR3 is TGTGCCAGCAGCTTCCCGGGACAGGGGAATGAAAAACTGTTTTTT. Full variable domain (remainder filled in from reference TRBV11-2 and TRBJ1-4): EAGVAQSPRYKIIEKRQSVAFWCNPISGHATLYWYQQILGQGPKLLIQFQNNGVVDDSQLPKDRFSAERLKGVDSTLKIQPAKLEDSAVYLCASSFPGQGNEKLFFGSGTQLSVL.

The rearrangement joins TRBV27 to TRBJ2-2; 13 nucleotides match TRBD2. The germline CDR1 and CDR2 sequences are MNHEY and SMNVEV (reference sequence). This CDR3 is built from 18 residues. V shed 4 bases, J shed 6 bases, and the junction held 11 bases outside the gene matches. The DNA of the CDR3 is TGTGCCAGCAGTTGGATAGGGACTAGCGGGGTCGCGGCCGGGGAGCTGTTTTTT. Encoded protein: CASSWIGTSGVAAGELFF.

In the case of this clone: The same CDR3 also results from other DNA sequences found in this sample. The rearrangement joins TRBV6-5 to TRBJ2-7; TRBD2 agrees at 10 bases. CDR3 size: 16 residues. Per the germline V gene, CDR1 is MNHEY and CDR2 is SVGAGI. J lost 2 bases, V lost 0 bases, and 4 bases had no gene match. The CDR3 nucleotides read TGTGCCAGCAGTTACTCGGGTCTAGCGGGGGCCTACGAGCAGTACTTC. The encoded protein is CASSYSGLAGAYEQYF.

The genes are TRBV5-1 and TRBJ2-4, with D perhaps matching TRBD2 (6 bases). The CDR3 loop spans 15 amino acids. V lost 0 bases, J lost 0 bases, and 7 bases lay in between. Germline V gene lookup returns CDR1 SGHRS and CDR2 YFSETQ. This chain's CDR3 is CASSLGDLAKNIQYF. The CDR3 region has the DNA TGCGCCAGCAGCTTGGGGGACTTAGCCAAAAACATTCAGTACTTC.

This chain connects TRBV19 to TRBJ1-5; D gene unclear. The CDR3 spans 15 residues. Germline CDR1 and CDR2: LNHDA and SQIVND (reference sequence). V shed 1 base and J shed 3 bases, with 10 bases lying between them. CDR3 residues: CASSIGPGYNQPQHF. The CDR3 DNA sequence: TGTGCCAGTAGTATAGGTCCGGGGTACAATCAGCCCCAGCATTTT.

This rearrangement joins TRBV27 to TRBJ1-1; 9 bases fit TRBD1. Trimming removed 5 bases from V and 3 bases from J; junction bases left unmatched: 4. This CDR3 is built from 14 residues. Germline values: CDR1 MNHEY, CDR2 SMNVEV (reference sequence). CDR3: CASSLQGAYTEAFF. CDR3 in DNA: TGTGCCAGCAGTCTACAGGGGGCCTACACTGAAGCTTTCTTT.

This sequence joins TRBV28 and TRBJ2-7; D uncertain. With 5 bases removed from V and 4 bases from J, the gap between germline ends came to 12 bases. The germline gives CDR1 MDHEN, CDR2 SYDVKM. This CDR3 is built from 13 residues. DNA of the CDR3: TGTGCCAGCAGTCTCCGGTCACCGTACGAGCAGTACTTC. Encoded protein: CASSLRSPYEQYF. Variable domain in full (rest from reference TRBV28 and TRBJ2-7): DVKVTQSSRYLVKRTGEKVFLECVQDMDHENMFWYRQDPGLGLRLIYFSYDVKMKEKGDIPEGYSVSREKKERFSLILESASTNQTSMYLCASSLRSPYEQYFGPGTRLTVT.

Only one count was recorded for this clone. The rearrangement uses TRBV4-1 and TRBJ2-7, with unresolved D. CDR3 size: 17 residues. From germline, CDR1 is MGHRA and CDR2 YSYEKL. V lost 0 bases, J lost 3 bases, and 18 bases lay in between. The CDR3 DNA is TGCGCCAGCAGCCAAGATAAGGCGACACCGGGTCACTACGAGCAGTACTTC. Its protein product is CASSQDKATPGHYEQYF.

The chain links TRBV25-1 to TRBJ1-3; D gene uncertain. The CDR3 totals 18 residues. Trimming removed 2 bases at V and 3 bases at J, with 20 bases between. Germline CDR1 is MGHDK and CDR2 is SYGVNS. In DNA, the CDR3 is TGTGCCAGCAGTGAACCCCCTGGGAGGGTAGTGGATGGAAACACCATATATTTT. Protein sequence: CASSEPPGRVVDGNTIYF.

The chain couples TRBV30 to TRBJ2-1; 10 bases match TRBD2. This CDR3 contains 20 residues. Germline lookup yields CDR1 GTSNPN and CDR2 SVGIG (reference sequence). The V gene end was trimmed by 2 bases and the J gene end by 0 bases; junction bases not matched to a gene: 16. CDR3 nucleotide sequence: TGTGCCTGGAGTCCCTCTAGCGGGAGTTCTCCCTGGAGCTCCTACAATGAGCAGTTCTTC. It translates to CAWSPSSGSSPWSSYNEQFF. Looking up the rest from reference TRBV30 and TRBJ2-1 gives the full variable domain: SQTIHQWPATLVQPVGSPLSLECTVEGTSNPNLYWYRQAAGRGLQLLFYSVGIGQISSEVPQNLSASRPQDRQFILSSKKLLLSDSGFYLCAWSPSSGSSPWSSYNEQFFGPGTRLTVL.

The V call is TRBV7-2, the J call TRBJ1-2; no reliable D call. This CDR3 region has 13 residues. V was pared by 6 bases and J by 4 bases, with 12 bases between. Germline CDR1 and CDR2: SGHTA and FQGNSA. DNA for the CDR3: TGTGCCAGCAGTATTACCGGCCTCTATGGCTACACCTTC. This codes for CASSITGLYGYTF.

The V and J genes are TRBV19 and TRBJ1-2; tentatively, D is TRBD1 (5 bases). In germline, CDR1 is LNHDA, CDR2 SQIVND (reference sequence). V lost 5 bases and J lost 6, with 16 bases in between. The CDR3 is 14 residues long. CDR3 loop: CASSVIRGVDGYTF. CDR3 in DNA: TGTGCCAGTAGTGTCATACGGGGCGTAGATGGCTACACCTTC.

CDR3 region: CASSEEGVLALNQETQYF. CDR3 bases: TGTGCCAGCAGTGAAGAGGGGGTGCTAGCGTTAAATCAAGAGACCCAGTACTTC. V and J are TRBV6-1 and TRBJ2-5; either TRBD1 or TRBD2 may fit D (6 bases each). CDR3 size: 18 residues. CDR1 is MNHNS and CDR2 is SASEGT in the germline V gene. V lost 1 base, J lost 2 bases, and 20 bases lay in between.

The chain joins TRBV6-5 to TRBJ1-1; no clear D gene. Germline V lookup: CDR1 MNHEY, CDR2 SVGAGI. This CDR3 comprises 13 residues. Trimming took 2 bases from V and 7 from J, leaving 11 bases between them. The CDR3 nucleotides are TGTGCCAGCAGTTACCGGCTCTCCTATGAAGCTTTCTTT. It specifies CASSYRLSYEAFF.

The chain recombines TRBV25-1 with TRBJ2-7; TRBD1 is a possible D gene (6 bases). This CDR3 region has 16 residues. Germline V CDR1 and CDR2: MGHDK, SYGVNS. V was clipped by 6 bases and J by 1 base, with 19 bases between them. CDR3 in DNA: TGTGCCAGCAGCCCTGACGATGGAACAGGGTCCTACGAGCAGTACTTC. It codes for CASSPDDGTGSYEQYF.

The genes are TRBV18 and TRBJ1-2; the match to TRBD1 covers 12 bases. Unmatched junction bases numbered 16, after V lost 4 bases and J lost 4 bases. The CDR3 is 19 residues long. CDR1 is KGHSH and CDR2 is LQKENI in the germline V gene. CDR3 sequence: CASSLNGPGQGARGYGYTF. Written as DNA, the CDR3 is TGTGCCAGCTCACTTAATGGGCCGGGACAGGGGGCGCGCGGCTATGGCTACACCTTC.

CDR3 coding DNA: TGTGCCAGCAGCCAAGTGGACAGGCGTTCCTACTACGAGCAGTACTTC. Amino acids: CASSQVDRRSYYEQYF. The chain uses TRBV14 and TRBJ2-7; 7 bases agree with TRBD1. Looked up from germline, CDR1 is SGHDN and CDR2 is FVKESK. This CDR3 region has 16 residues. Unmatched junction bases numbered 9, after V lost 1 base and J lost 3 bases.

J is TRBJ1-4 and V is TRBV7-2; D is unclear. Per germline, CDR1 SGHTA and CDR2 FQGNSA. V lost 5 bases to trimming and J lost 0 bases, with 13 bases between them. This CDR3 has 16 amino acids. CDR3 DNA sequence: TGTGCCAGCAGCCCAAATCAAGAGGCAACTAATGAAAAACTGTTTTTT. Its translation: CASSPNQEATNEKLFF.

V is TRBV27 and J is TRBJ1-5; D not certain. The CDR3 length is 13 residues. V lost 6 bases, J lost 0 bases, and 6 bases lay in between. CDR1 is MNHEY and CDR2 is SMNVEV in the germline V gene (reference sequence). CDR3 nucleotide sequence: TGTGCCAGCAGGAGTTATAGCAATCAGCCCCAGCATTTT. Translation: CASRSYSNQPQHF.

The chain has TRBV10-3 and TRBJ2-1; the match to TRBD2 covers 8 bases. Germline-derived CDR1 and CDR2 are ENHRY and SYGVKD. The ends lost 4 bases at V and 8 bases at J; junction bases unmatched: 10. CDR3 size: 15 residues. This CDR3 reads CAISGSSGSRDEQFF. CDR3 nucleotides: TGTGCCATCAGTGGGTCCAGCGGGAGTAGGGATGAGCAGTTCTTC.

This clone was seen a single time. This chain connects TRBV7-8 to TRBJ2-7; D gene ambiguous. V was pared by 3 bases and J by 3 bases, with 6 bases between. Germline V CDR1 and CDR2: SGHVS, FQNEAQ. CDR3 length: 12 residues. The CDR3 DNA sequence: TGTGCCAGCAGCTTGGACCACTACGAGCAGTACTTC. Translation: CASSLDHYEQYF. Complete variable domain (other parts from reference TRBV7-8 and TRBJ2-7): GAGVSQSPRYKVAKRGQDVALRCDPISGHVSLFWYQQALGQGPEFLTYFQNEAQLDKSGLPSDRFFAERPEGSVSTLKIQRTQQEDSAVYLCASSLDHYEQYFGPGTRLTVT.